This T cell receptor (beta chain) was found in a study of blood T cell repertoires in COVID-19. Study-wide background: Material from acute and convalescent COVID-19 was sourced from the United States, Italy and Spain.

Original handling: Scientists estimated how many nucleated cells there were by amplifying reference gene primers. The data were produced by immunoSEQ multiplex PCR, yet TCRdb's version contains in-frame clones alone and is incomplete. V and J calls and clone size are given by that table; D and trimming were obtained from the DNA. Altogether some 250,000 clones are present, roughly nine tenths being singletons, with the ten largest covering about 12%. V shed 0 bases, J shed 8 bases, and the junction held 7 bases outside the gene matches. CDR1 is SGDLS and CDR2 is YYNGEE in the germline V gene. CDR3 size: 16 residues.

The chain has TRBV9 and TRBJ2-1, with TRBD2 matching over 11 bases. Sample: peripheral blood. The TCR originated in a woman aged 25 to 39 with COVID-19, enrolled during active disease. The CDR3 sequence is CASSVVGSGGVDEQFF. As DNA, the CDR3 is TGTGCCAGCAGCGTAGTAGGTAGCGGGGGGGTCGATGAGCAGTTCTTC.